This TCR beta chain was sequenced during a study of CD8+CD57+ T cells in acquired aplastic anemia (dated 2018 in TCRdb). A note on the overall study: On average, sorted CD4+ and CD8+ cells yielded 3.2 ug of extracted DNA, with a range of roughly 0.19 to 27.4 ug. CD8+CD57+ expansion was defined as frequency above the mean frequency observed in healthy subjects.

TCR beta VDJ combination and CDR3 sequence profiling used genomic DNA as the template. An Illumina HiSeq 2000 was used for TCR repertoire sequencing. Under the source paper's analysis protocol: TRBV/TRBJ rearrangement plots, CDR3 size and DJ length profiles, and Simpson's diversity index were used to evaluate the repertoires. The most abundant DNA sequence in the deep sequencing data was taken as the immunodominant clone. CDR3 amino acid sequences were checked for sharing across subjects and were also compared against the VDJdb database and published repertoires. Through fastp at Q25 and MiXCR, TCRdb rebuilt clones from the public reads, retaining in-frame beta chains. When rows share a CDR3 protein, they turn into one entry using the most common DNA and genes. For this entry, the V and J calls and clone size follow TCRdb and not the study's own pipeline. Present in this sample are fewer than 200,000 distinct CDR3 sequences, about 70% of which were seen just once. More than 35% of the sample is held by the ten biggest clonotypes.

What the research found in general, with its limitations: Although twenty-nine CD8+ CDR3 sequences were shared by patients and controls, these sequences appeared highly expressed in patients and within the immunodominant clones of patients. No significant difference in CD8+ Simpson's diversity was found between patients and healthy controls (P=0.060).

Patients chosen for sequencing had shown expansion of CD8+CD57+ cells by flow cytometry. Every patient had severe acquired aplastic anemia, diagnosed using the International Study of Aplastic Anemia and Agranulocytosis and Camitta criteria. Patients had received no therapy at the time of blood sampling. In the study, sorted CD4+ and CD8+ blood T cells from patients with severe aplastic anemia and from healthy subjects underwent deep sequencing of TCR repertoires. Patients were enrolled in the USA under clinicaltrials.gov protocols 00001620, 01623167, 00001397, 00071045, 00081523 and 00961064. Ficoll-Paque density gradient centrifugation was used to isolate peripheral blood mononuclear cells. Before DNA extraction, CD4+ and CD8+ T cells were sorted by FACS or by magnetic beads. Relative to germline, V is 3 bases shorter and J is 4 bases shorter, with 9 bases between their ends. The germline V gene encodes CDR1 DFQATT and CDR2 SNEGSKA (reference sequence). The CDR3 contains 13 residues, cysteine and phenylalanine counted. Only the CDR3 portion is preserved as DNA: 39 bases, with reading frame beginning at the first base.

This clonotype was counted between two and nine times. The clone's antigen remains unknown. No per-base quality is available; no much larger clone lies one base away. The TCR originated in a human donor with aplastic anemia. The V gene is TRBV20-1 and the J gene is TRBJ2-2; there is no confident call for the D gene. The sequenced sample consisted of sorted CD4+, CD8+, or CD8+CD57+ T cells (not recorded which) from PBMCs. The CDR3: CSASPSSTGELFF. The nucleotides read TGCAGTGCTAGCCCCTCTAGCACCGGGGAGCTGTTTTTT.